This T cell receptor (beta chain) was sequenced in a study of blood T cell repertoires in COVID-19. Study in general: The origin of the acute and convalescent COVID-19 samples was the United States, Italy and Spain. Sources were T cells, B-cell-depleted T cells, or PBMCs; the material itself was cDNA or gDNA.

Authors' analysis steps: Reference gene primers were amplified, and this amplification served to estimate nucleated cell counts. The method was immunoSEQ multiplex PCR; TCRdb's version includes in-frame clones alone and lacks a portion of them. The V and J calls and clone size come from that table; D and trimming were worked out from the DNA. This table holds roughly 35,000 clones, roughly 87% found once. Germline V gene data show CDR1 as SEHNR and CDR2 as FQNEAQ (reference sequence). V gave up 3 bases and J gave up 12 bases; unmatched junction bases: 6. The CDR3 spans 13 residues. This sequence was found in a man aged 50-59 years with active or convalescent COVID-19. The chain joins TRBV7-9 to TRBJ2-7, with 12 nucleotides matching TRBD2. Sequencing was done on a sample of peripheral blood. The CDR3 reads CASSLRLAGERYF. Here the CDR3 DNA reads TGTGCCAGCAGCTTGCGACTAGCGGGAGAACGGTACTTC. Full variable domain (remainder filled in from reference TRBV7-9 and TRBJ2-7): DTGVSQNPRHKITKRGQNVTFRCDPISEHNRLYWYRQTLGQGPEFLTYFQNEAQLEKSRLLSDRFSAERPKGSFSTLEIQRTEQGDSAMYLCASSLRLAGERYFGPGTRLTVT.